This T cell receptor (beta chain) comes out of a study of blood T cell repertoires in COVID-19. Overall study context: Sources were T cells, B-cell-depleted T cells, or PBMCs; the material itself was cDNA or gDNA.

Study members were between roughly 18 and 89 years old and lived in 20 to 25 US regions. The recovered donors of Cohort 3 showed two negative PCRs, clearance, or symptom resolution. Trimming shortened V by 2 bases and J by 7 bases, and 12 bases separated the two germline ends. The V gene's germline CDR1 is LNHDA and CDR2 SQIVND (reference sequence). The CDR3 loop spans 15 amino acids. Clones were read by immunoSEQ multiplex PCR, and TCRdb kept only the in-frame ones, dropping some. The table has hundreds of thousands of clones, around 86% seen once. The rearrangement links TRBV19 to TRBJ1-6; possible D gene TRBD1, 5 bases. The TCR was taken from a woman between 50 and 59 years old who had recovered from COVID-19. The sequencing sample was made of PBMCs or T cells enriched from blood (not recorded which). The CDR3 DNA is TGTGCCAGTAGTATACCCCAGGGCGTGAATTCACCCCTCCACTTT. Its protein product is CASSIPQGVNSPLHF.